The clone carrying this TCR beta chain was detected ten times or more. Its antigen is currently unknown. The data derive from a study of spatial heterogeneity in lung cancer. Across the whole study: More beta-chain than alpha-chain sequences were consistently detected.

The V gene's germline CDR1 is SGDLS and CDR2 YYNGEE. Trimming left V 5 bases short and J 4 bases short, with 19 bases between. The CDR3 has 15 amino acids. Time point indicated: sample taken at primary tumor resection. Material for sequencing was whole RNA from tumor, nontumor lung or frozen PBMC, left unsorted. Donors were approximately 70 untreated early-stage non-small cell lung cancer patients. Study-wide points: Ubiquitous expanded tumor TCRs showed up in blood more at resection than follow-up.

TCRdb re-called the 5' RACE reads through MiXCR, storing one row per CDR3 protein. This table holds about 44,000 distinct CDR3 sequences, about an eighth found once. The rearrangement uses TRBV9 and TRBJ2-7; a possible D gene is TRBD2 (5 bases). This receptor was identified in a male donor with early-stage non-small cell lung cancer. The material was PBMCs, obtained at surgery. CDR3 in amino acids: CASSRGGAAPYEQYF. The CDR3 DNA sequence: TGTGCCAGCAGTCGCGGCGGAGCGGCCCCTTACGAGCAGTACTTC.